This T cell receptor (beta chain) is drawn from a study of monozygotic twins with inflammatory bowel disease. Study results and caveats: IBD-affected twins scored below their healthy co-twins in TCRbeta diversity (inverse Simpson). Relative to healthy twins, IBD patients had fewer clonotypes in common with others, a gap that was especially apparent with disease activity.

TCRdb processed the 5' RACE reads again and assigns one entry to each CDR3 protein, with no DNA. The table lists nearly 450,000 distinct CDR3 sequences, with approximately 2.4% in the top ten. This CDR3 contains 13 residues. Concerning this clonotype: Its target is not known.

Unsorted whole blood yielded the total RNA, with T cells left unselected. The sequenced sample consisted of blood. The clonotype was recovered from a human donor with ulcerative colitis or Crohn's disease, or a healthy co-twin of an affected twin (not recorded which). The chain carries TRBV12-3 or TRBV12-4 and TRBJ2-2; lacking DNA, the TRBD1 call made by TCRdb goes unchecked. CDR3 in amino acids: CASSITGTGELFF.